This section outlines one T cell receptor beta chain sequence together with its context. Its antigen is as yet unknown. This table comes from immunoSEQ multiplex PCR, and its TCRdb copy is limited to in-frame clones, with some not included. The data contain 35,000 to 50,000 clones, just under 95% of them singletons. The sample comes from a study of graft-versus-host responses after intestinal transplantation. Trimming pared 6 bases from V and 7 bases from J, leaving 13 bases between. The CDR3 spans 13 residues. Looked up from germline, CDR1 is MNHEY and CDR2 is SVGAGI. Study findings and constraints: Graft-donor T cell macrochimerism coincided with high graft-versus-host to host-versus-graft clonal ratios in allografts.

Sample: PBMCs, taken about 11 months after intestinal transplant. This TCR was sampled from a human patient who received an intestinal transplant, so some T cells may come from the graft donor. The gene calls are TRBV6-5 and TRBJ1-5; D unresolved. The CDR3 coding sequence is TGTGCCAGCAGGTCAGCTAGCACCCAGCCCCAGCATTTT. Its protein product is CASRSASTQPQHF.